What follows is one TCR beta chain and its context. Its cognate antigen is unknown. This specimen comes from a study of shared clonotypes between healthy human individuals. Study-wide results and caveats: Among donors, the sharing of clonotypes was expected to be influenced by sequencing depth.

Method: immunoSEQ multiplex PCR; TCRdb's copy keeps in-frame clones and lacks some. The table includes more than 2 million clones, 90% to 95% detected once. A split of CD4+ cells into CD45RA+ naive and CD45RA-negative memory subsets was performed. The V gene's germline CDR1 is SEHNR and CDR2 FQNEAQ (reference sequence). V gave up 2 bases and J gave up 5 bases, with 13 bases separating them. The CDR3 length is 14 residues. The sequence was collected from a young man in good health. The chain links TRBV7-9 to TRBJ2-7; D perhaps matches TRBD2 (7 bases). The material sequenced was naive CD4+ T cells sorted from blood. This sample's subset: CD45RA+ positively selected. CDR3 DNA sequence: TGTGCCAGCAGCTTATGGGGGGGCGGCGACGAGCAGTACTTC. Its translation: CASSLWGGGDEQYF. Full variable domain (outside the CDR3, taken from reference TRBV7-9 and TRBJ2-7): DTGVSQNPRHKITKRGQNVTFRCDPISEHNRLYWYRQTLGQGPEFLTYFQNEAQLEKSRLLSDRFSAERPKGSFSTLEIQRTEQGDSAMYLCASSLWGGGDEQYFGPGTRLTVT.